A single sample gave rise to the 20 T cell receptor beta chains below, sequenced in a study of T cell responses to AZD1222 COVID-19 vaccine. Libraries were prepared by immunoSEQ multiplex PCR; TCRdb keeps only in-frame clonotypes and omits some of them. This table has 190,000 or so clones, 80% to 95% appearing once. The sample here was peripheral blood, taken 28 days after the second AZD1222 dose. The receptors derive from an adult who received the AZD1222 COVID-19 vaccine.

The chain carries TRBV30 and TRBJ1-3; a possible D gene is TRBD1 (5 bases). This CDR3 is 13 amino acids long. CDR1 is GTSNPN, CDR2 SVGIG, per germline (reference sequence). V gave up 5 bases and J gave up 2 bases, with 10 bases separating them. The CDR3 reads CAWGGLPGNTIYF. CDR3 DNA sequence: TGTGCCTGGGGGGGACTCCCTGGAAACACCATATATTTT. The complete variable domain, with remaining parts taken from reference TRBV30 and TRBJ1-3, reads SQTIHQWPATLVQPVGSPLSLECTVEGTSNPNLYWYRQAAGRGLQLLFYSVGIGQISSEVPQNLSASRPQDRQFILSSKKLLLSDSGFYLCAWGGLPGNTIYFGEGSWLTVV.

This clone was seen just once. The genes are TRBV28 and TRBJ1-4; the match to TRBD1 covers 8 bases. The CDR3 has 13 residues. Germline V gene sequence: CDR1 MDHEN, CDR2 SYDVKM. The J segment lost 11 bases and the V segment lost 3 bases, leaving 5 bases of the junction unmatched. The DNA of the CDR3 is TGTGCCAGCAGTTTGGTAACAGGGGGGAAACTGTTTTTT. Its protein product is CASSLVTGGKLFF.

This clone was observed a single time. The chain has TRBV6-4 and TRBJ2-5; maybe TRBD2 (5 bases). The CDR3 contains 13 residues. Trimming shortened V by 6 bases and J by 1 base, and 9 bases separated the two germline ends. Germline CDR1 is MRHNA and CDR2 is SNTAGT. CDR3 sequence (DNA): TGTGCCAGCAGCCGGGATCTCCAAGAGACCCAGTACTTC. It encodes CASSRDLQETQYF.

The sample holds one count of this clone. The V and J genes are TRBV4-2 and TRBJ2-7; either TRBD1 or TRBD2 may fit D (5 bases each). The CDR3 totals 17 residues. The V end lost 4 bases, the J end lost 0 bases, and 19 bases lay between the germline ends. Germline V gene data show CDR1 as LGHNA and CDR2 as YNFKEQ. The CDR3 spells CASSRGVGNGGSYEQYF. In DNA form, the CDR3 reads TGTGCCAGCAGCCGAGGCGTGGGTAATGGGGGCTCCTACGAGCAGTACTTC.

The gene calls are TRBV7-6 and TRBJ2-1; the D gene is possibly TRBD2 (6 bases). The CDR3 consists of 13 residues. The V end lost 0 bases, the J end lost 14 bases, and 14 bases lay between the germline ends. Per the germline V gene, CDR1 is SGHVS and CDR2 is FNYEAQ. CDR3 residues: CASSLAAGDWEFF. For the CDR3, the DNA is TGTGCCAGCAGCTTAGCAGCGGGTGACTGGGAGTTCTTC. Looking up the rest from reference TRBV7-6 and TRBJ2-1 gives the full variable domain: GAGVSQSPRYKVTKRGQDVALRCDPISGHVSLYWYRQALGQGPEFLTYFNYEAQQDKSGLPNDRFSAERPEGSISTLTIQRTEQRDSAMYRCASSLAAGDWEFFGPGTRLTVL.

The chain recombines TRBV19 with TRBJ1-1; D uncertain. V gave up 4 bases and J gave up 5 bases, with 17 bases separating them. The germline V gene encodes CDR1 LNHDA and CDR2 SQIVND (reference sequence). The CDR3 spans 15 residues. The CDR3 nucleotides read TGTGCCAGTAGTACGGACCCTTTTGGGAGTACTGAAGCTTTCTTT. Amino acids: CASSTDPFGSTEAFF.

The CDR3 reads CASSLIETQYF. DNA for the CDR3: TGTGCCAGCAGCTTAATCGAGACCCAGTACTTC. The chain uses TRBV7-2 and TRBJ2-5; no clear D gene. V was cut by 2 bases and J by 5 bases, with 3 bases left in between. Germline V gene lookup returns CDR1 SGHTA and CDR2 FQGNSA. This CDR3 spans 11 amino acids.

The rearrangement joins TRBV12-5 to TRBJ2-2; D not resolved. V was clipped by 4 bases and J by 4 bases, with 16 bases between them. Germline CDR1 LGHNT, CDR2 FRNRAP. This CDR3 has 16 residues. CDR3: CASGSAGTRFTGELFF. In DNA form, the CDR3 reads TGTGCTAGTGGTTCCGCAGGCACGCGATTCACCGGGGAGCTGTTTTTT.

CDR3 DNA sequence: TGTGCCAGCAGCTTAAAGGGACAGGCGACCTTTAGGGAGCTGTTTTTT. Amino acids: CASSLKGQATFRELFF. The genes are TRBV11-2 and TRBJ2-2; 8 bases match TRBD1. The CDR3 has 16 amino acids. V dropped 2 bases and J dropped 9; count of bases not matched to a gene: 11. The germline gives CDR1 SGHAT, CDR2 FQNNGV.

The V and J genes are TRBV2 and TRBJ2-1; 11 bases align to TRBD2. Trimming took 6 bases from V and 4 from J; bases not matched to a gene: 5. The CDR3 is 15 residues long. CDR1 is SNHLY, CDR2 FYNNEI, per germline. CDR3 loop: CASRAGTSGYNEQFF. As DNA, the CDR3 is TGTGCCAGCAGGGCCGGGACTAGCGGATACAATGAGCAGTTCTTC.

The CDR3 is CSVEEAGGGTEAFF. CDR3 DNA sequence: TGCAGCGTTGAAGAGGCAGGGGGTGGCACTGAAGCTTTCTTT. The chain couples TRBV29-1 to TRBJ1-1; 7 bases fit TRBD1. V shed 0 bases, J shed 4 bases, and the junction held 5 bases outside the gene matches. The CDR3 runs 14 residues. Germline CDR1 SQVTM, CDR2 ANQGSEA.

V gene TRBV29-1 combines with J gene TRBJ1-4; D is unresolved. The germline gives CDR1 SQVTM, CDR2 ANQGSEA. This CDR3 region has 11 residues. V lost 6 bases and J 10 bases, leaving 12 bases between the germline ends. CDR3: CSVYLLGKLFF. The CDR3 DNA follows: TGCAGCGTCTACTTACTAGGAAAACTGTTTTTT. The whole variable domain, remainder taken from reference TRBV29-1 and TRBJ1-4, is SAVISQKPSRDICQRGTSLTIQCQVDSQVTMMFWYRQQPGQSLTLIATANQGSEATYESGFVIDKFPISRPNLTFSTLTVSNMSPEDSSIYLCSVYLLGKLFFGSGTQLSVL.

The chain joins TRBV30 to TRBJ2-1, with TRBD2 matching 8 bases. CDR3 length: 15 amino acids. Germline-derived CDR1 and CDR2 are GTSNPN and SVGIG (reference sequence). Trimming cost V 0 bases and J 2 bases; bases outside gene matches: 3. CDR3: CAWSVGRGAYNEQFF. The CDR3 coding sequence is TGTGCCTGGAGTGTAGGGCGGGGGGCCTACAATGAGCAGTTCTTC.

The chain joins TRBV2 to TRBJ2-2, with D possibly being TRBD1 (6 bases). The CDR3 loop spans 13 amino acids. Germline CDR1 SNHLY, CDR2 FYNNEI. V was clipped by 6 bases and J by 6 bases, with 11 bases between them. The CDR3 protein is CASRRQDPGELFF. CDR3 DNA sequence: TGTGCCAGCAGGAGACAGGATCCCGGGGAGCTGTTTTTT.

The J gene is TRBJ2-2, the V gene TRBV12-5; unclear D gene. This CDR3 spans 11 amino acids. Looked up from germline, CDR1 is LGHNT and CDR2 is FRNRAP. Trimming shortened V by 6 bases and J by 3 bases, and 2 bases separated the two germline ends. CDR3 sequence reads: CASGDTGELFF. Here the CDR3 DNA reads TGTGCTAGTGGGGACACCGGGGAGCTGTTTTTT. The full variable domain, with the rest looked up from reference TRBV12-5 and TRBJ2-2, is DARVTQTPRHKVTEMGQEVTMRCQPILGHNTVFWYRQTMMQGLELLAYFRNRAPLDDSGMPKDRFSAEMPDATLATLKIQPSEPRDSAVYFCASGDTGELFFGEGSRLTVL.

V is TRBV5-1 and J is TRBJ2-5, with D perhaps matching TRBD1 (5 bases). The germline V gene encodes CDR1 SGHRS and CDR2 YFSETQ. V lost 0 bases and J 0 bases, leaving 6 bases between the germline ends. The CDR3 sequence is 14 residues long. In nucleotides, the CDR3 is TGCGCCAGCAGCTTGGGACAGTACCAAGAGACCCAGTACTTC. This sequence encodes CASSLGQYQETQYF. Using reference TRBV5-1 and TRBJ2-5 for the parts outside the CDR3, the full variable domain is KAGVTQTPRYLIKTRGQQVTLSCSPISGHRSVSWYQQTPGQGLQFLFEYFSETQRNKGNFPGRFSGRQFSNSRSEMNVSTLELGDSALYLCASSLGQYQETQYFGPGTRLLVL.

V usage is TRBV9 and J usage is TRBJ2-3; unclear D gene. The CDR3 length is 12 residues. Between the trimmed V and J ends, which lost 3 bases and 0 bases, there was a span of 2 bases. Germline V gene data show CDR1 as SGDLS and CDR2 as YYNGEE. The CDR3 is CASSASTDTQYF. The CDR3 region has the DNA TGTGCCAGCAGCGCCAGCACAGATACGCAGTATTTT.

V is TRBV19 and J is TRBJ1-1; D not resolved. This CDR3 contains 12 residues. Germline CDR1 is LNHDA and CDR2 is SQIVND (reference sequence). The CDR3 sequence: CAASRVGTEAFF. CDR3 DNA: TGTGCGGCCTCCCGTGTCGGCACTGAAGCTTTCTTT.

This rearrangement joins TRBV4-1 to TRBJ1-3, with D tentatively TRBD1 (6 bases). In germline, CDR1 is MGHRA, CDR2 YSYEKL. Trimming removed 6 bases from V and 6 bases from J, with 15 bases in between. CDR3 length: 14 residues. The CDR3 DNA follows: TGCGCCAGCAGTCAGGGGCCCGGGGAAAACACCATATATTTT. This translates into CASSQGPGENTIYF.

This sequence joins TRBV19 and TRBJ2-7; tentative D call: TRBD2 (7 bases). The V end was cut by 6 bases, the J end by 2 bases, with 14 bases between. Germline V gives CDR1 LNHDA, CDR2 SQIVND (reference sequence). CDR3 length: 14 residues. The CDR3: CASRKGGGTYEQYF. CDR3 coding DNA: TGTGCCAGTAGGAAGGGAGGGGGGACCTACGAGCAGTACTTC.